This TCR beta chain stems from a study of T cell repertoires in cytomegalovirus infection. Study at large: Matching HLA type, along with CMV infection, was indicated by public TCR beta signatures.

Study-wide points: What dominated the ex vivo response were HLA-C-restricted CMV-specific TCR beta clonotypes. Summed frequency of shared TCR beta families picked out CMV carriers who also had the relevant HLA.

This CDR3 contains 15 residues. With 7 bases removed from V and 6 bases from J, the gap between germline ends came to 20 bases. MiXCR, run by TCRdb on the reads, gives a single entry per CDR3 protein. This sample has some 250,000 distinct CDR3 sequences, with 9.1% found just once. This clonotype was picked up many times. Its antigen remains unidentified. This chain links TRBV12-3 or TRBV12-4 with TRBJ2-3, with TRBD2 as a possible D gene (6 bases). The sample was PBMCs. This sequence originates from a human donor in good health (CMV status not recorded). Some clones in this sample may be carry-over from other donors' samples. The CDR3 nucleotides read TGTGCCAGCAACCTAGGGGCAGCCGGAGGGGATACGCAGTATTTT. It yields the protein CASNLGAAGGDTQYF.